A selection of T cell receptor beta chains follows, all from one sample in a study of post-analysis software for immune sequencing data. TCRdb reprocessed the PCR reads with MiXCR, giving one entry per CDR3 protein. The sample lists approximately 730,000 distinct CDR3 sequences; under 60% were seen once. The source material was blood. Source of these receptors: a girl aged 5-17 years with multiple sclerosis. CDR3s include the opening cysteine and the closing phenylalanine or tryptophan. The order of the fields is D gene, J gene, clone size, V gene, CDR3 DNA, CDR3 protein. A D gene is named only where the DNA matches it firmly. Size is stated for part of the rows, as once, few or many counts, or as a class when the clone is expanded.

D gene: NA; J gene: TRBJ2-1; clone size: NA; V gene: TRBV7-8; CDR3 DNA: TGTGCCAGCAGCCTCGCCTATAGCTCCTACAATGAGCAGTTCTTC; CDR3 protein: CASSLAYSSYNEQFF
D gene: NA; J gene: TRBJ1-4; clone size: NA; V gene: TRBV6-5; CDR3 DNA: TGTGCCAGCAGGAGAGATGCAACTAATGAAAAACTGTTTTTT; CDR3 protein: CASRRDATNEKLFF
D gene: TRBD2; J gene: TRBJ2-1; clone size: few; V gene: TRBV4-3; CDR3 DNA: TGCGCCAGCAGCCAAGGAGCAGGGCGGGAGGTATACAATGAGCAGTTCTTC; CDR3 protein: CASSQGAGREVYNEQFF
D gene: TRBD2; J gene: TRBJ2-1; clone size: NA; V gene: TRBV3-1; CDR3 DNA: TGTGCCAGCAGCCGCACCCCCCCACTAGCGGGAAATAATGAGCAGTTCTTC; CDR3 protein: CASSRTPPLAGNNEQFF
D gene: NA; J gene: TRBJ2-7; clone size: NA; V gene: TRBV15; CDR3 DNA: TGTGCCACCAGCAGGAAGGGCTACGAGCAGTACTTC; CDR3 protein: CATSRKGYEQYF
D gene: TRBD2; J gene: TRBJ2-3; clone size: NA; V gene: TRBV10-3; CDR3 DNA: TGTGCCATCAGTGAGTCGGCTAGCGGGAGGGCTGCCACAGATACGCAGTATTTT; CDR3 protein: CAISESASGRAATDTQYF
D gene: NA; J gene: TRBJ2-5; clone size: NA; V gene: TRBV12-3/TRBV12-4; CDR3 DNA: TGTGCCAGCAGCTCCGGGACATTCCAAGAGACCCAGTACTTC; CDR3 protein: CASSSGTFQETQYF
D gene: TRBD1; J gene: TRBJ2-7; clone size: few; V gene: TRBV5-1; CDR3 DNA: TGCGCCAGCAGCTTGGTAGTAGGGGGCCACTCCGGTCTCTACGAGCAGTACTTC; CDR3 protein: CASSLVVGGHSGLYEQYF
D gene: TRBD2; J gene: TRBJ2-3; clone size: NA; V gene: TRBV20-1; CDR3 DNA: TGCAGTGCTAGAGATTATAAGGCATCGCTAGCGGATTACACAGATACGCAGTATTTT; CDR3 protein: CSARDYKASLADYTDTQYF
D gene: TRBD2; J gene: TRBJ2-1; clone size: NA; V gene: TRBV28; CDR3 DNA: TGTGCCAGCAGCCCTACTAGCGGGACTCAGTATGAGCAGTTCTTC; CDR3 protein: CASSPTSGTQYEQFF
D gene: TRBD2; J gene: TRBJ2-5; clone size: NA; V gene: TRBV9; CDR3 DNA: TGTGCCAGCAGCCCGTCAGGGACTAGCGGTCCTCAAGAGACCCAGTACTTC; CDR3 protein: CASSPSGTSGPQETQYF
D gene: NA; J gene: TRBJ2-5; clone size: few; V gene: TRBV28; CDR3 DNA: TGTGCCAGCAGCCTCCAAGGCGAACAAGAGACCCAGTACTTC; CDR3 protein: CASSLQGEQETQYF
D gene: NA; J gene: TRBJ1-2; clone size: few; V gene: TRBV7-9; CDR3 DNA: TGTGCCAGCAGCTCCTCTTCCCCAGCGGGGGGCTACACCTTC; CDR3 protein: CASSSSSPAGGYTF
D gene: NA; J gene: TRBJ2-6; clone size: NA; V gene: TRBV27; CDR3 DNA: TGTGCCAGCAGTTTAGAGCTGAACGGGGCCAACGTCCGGACTTTC; CDR3 protein: CASSLELNGANVRTF
D gene: NA; J gene: TRBJ1-1; clone size: NA; V gene: TRBV6-6; CDR3 DNA: TGTGCCACTTTTATTACGAACACTGAAGCTTTCTTT; CDR3 protein: CATFITNTEAFF
D gene: NA; J gene: TRBJ2-7; clone size: few; V gene: TRBV29-1; CDR3 DNA: TGCAGCGTCGGCGGCTGGGACACAGACTCCTACGAGCAGTACTTC; CDR3 protein: CSVGGWDTDSYEQYF
D gene: NA; J gene: TRBJ2-7; clone size: NA; V gene: TRBV7-9; CDR3 DNA: TGTGCCAGCAGCCCCAAGGATCTGAGCTCCTACGAGCAGTACTTC; CDR3 protein: CASSPKDLSSYEQYF
D gene: TRBD2; J gene: TRBJ2-3; clone size: NA; V gene: TRBV7-2; CDR3 DNA: TGTGCCAGCAGCACTGGACTAGCGGGACTAGATACGCAGTATTTT; CDR3 protein: CASSTGLAGLDTQYF
D gene: NA; J gene: TRBJ2-7; clone size: once; V gene: TRBV6-2/TRBV6-3; CDR3 DNA: TGTGCCAGCAGCGCCTCAGGCTTTATCTCCCTCTACGAGCAGTACTTC; CDR3 protein: CASSASGFISLYEQYF
D gene: NA; J gene: TRBJ1-1; clone size: NA; V gene: TRBV20-1; CDR3 DNA: TGCAGTGCTAGAGCATACGGCGGACAGCCAACTTCGAACACTGAAGCTTTCTTT; CDR3 protein: CSARAYGGQPTSNTEAFF
D gene: TRBD2; J gene: TRBJ2-1; clone size: few; V gene: TRBV5-1; CDR3 DNA: TGCGCCAGCAGCTTGGAAACTAGCGGACGGGAGTTCTTC; CDR3 protein: CASSLETSGREFF
D gene: TRBD2; J gene: TRBJ2-1; clone size: NA; V gene: TRBV9; CDR3 DNA: TGTGCCAGCAGCACACCCAGACTAGCGGCGAACAATGAGCAGTTCTTC; CDR3 protein: CASSTPRLAANNEQFF
D gene: NA; J gene: TRBJ2-1; clone size: NA; V gene: TRBV20-1; CDR3 DNA: TGCAGTGCTCCCACTAGGTCCTACAATGAGCAGTTCTTC; CDR3 protein: CSAPTRSYNEQFF
D gene: NA; J gene: TRBJ2-5; clone size: NA; V gene: TRBV6-5; CDR3 DNA: TGTGCCAGCAGTTCCCAAGGACTCAGGTACCAAGAGACCCAGTACTTC; CDR3 protein: CASSSQGLRYQETQYF
D gene: TRBD2; J gene: TRBJ2-1; clone size: NA; V gene: TRBV5-1; CDR3 DNA: TGCGCCAGCAGCACTAGCGGGAGCCACGAGGAGCAGTTCTTC; CDR3 protein: CASSTSGSHEEQFF
D gene: TRBD2; J gene: TRBJ2-1; clone size: NA; V gene: TRBV3-1; CDR3 DNA: TGTGCCAGCAGCACATTTGGACTAGCGTCGGGGAATGAGCAGTTCTTC; CDR3 protein: CASSTFGLASGNEQFF
D gene: NA; J gene: TRBJ2-4; clone size: NA; V gene: TRBV7-2; CDR3 DNA: TGTGCCAGCAGCTTAGTTGGGGCAGACGTTTCAGAGCAGTACTTC; CDR3 protein: CASSLVGADVSEQYF
D gene: TRBD1; J gene: TRBJ1-5; clone size: NA; V gene: TRBV6-6; CDR3 DNA: TGTGCCAGCAGTTACGGCAGGGGGCACAATCAGCCCCAGCATTTT; CDR3 protein: CASSYGRGHNQPQHF
D gene: NA; J gene: TRBJ2-1; clone size: NA; V gene: TRBV7-3; CDR3 DNA: TGTGCCAGCAGCTTAAGCAGGGGTTCCTACAATGAGCAGTTCTTC; CDR3 protein: CASSLSRGSYNEQFF
D gene: TRBD2; J gene: TRBJ2-3; clone size: NA; V gene: TRBV15; CDR3 DNA: TGTGCCACCCTAGGACTAGCGGGAGGAACAGATACGCAGTATTTT; CDR3 protein: CATLGLAGGTDTQYF
D gene: NA; J gene: TRBJ2-7; clone size: NA; V gene: TRBV20-1; CDR3 DNA: TGCAGTGCTAGAGATATGGCAGGTCGCGACGAGCAGTACTTC; CDR3 protein: CSARDMAGRDEQYF
D gene: TRBD1; J gene: TRBJ2-7; clone size: few; V gene: TRBV29-1; CDR3 DNA: TGCAGCGTTGCGAAAGGGGGCGTCCAGCAGTACTTC; CDR3 protein: CSVAKGGVQQYF
D gene: NA; J gene: TRBJ2-7; clone size: NA; V gene: TRBV21-1; CDR3 DNA: TGTGCCAGCAGCAAATCCAGGGACAGGGGGTCTTACCCCTCCTACGAGCAGTACTTC; CDR3 protein: CASSKSRDRGSYPSYEQYF
D gene: NA; J gene: TRBJ2-5; clone size: NA; V gene: TRBV29-1; CDR3 DNA: TGCAGCGTTGGGGGGGAATTGGAAGAGACCCAGTACTTC; CDR3 protein: CSVGGELEETQYF
D gene: NA; J gene: TRBJ2-7; clone size: NA; V gene: TRBV20-1; CDR3 DNA: TGCAGTGCCCCATTAGTAGGGGGGGGCGAGCAGTACTTC; CDR3 protein: CSAPLVGGGEQYF
D gene: NA; J gene: TRBJ2-5; clone size: NA; V gene: TRBV7-2; CDR3 DNA: TGTGCCAGCAGCTTACGGGCGGGGGCCGGCCAAGAGACCCAGTACTTC; CDR3 protein: CASSLRAGAGQETQYF
D gene: NA; J gene: TRBJ2-3; clone size: NA; V gene: TRBV12-3/TRBV12-4; CDR3 DNA: TGTGCCAGCAGTCCCCGTAGACTGAGCACAGATACGCAGTATTTT; CDR3 protein: CASSPRRLSTDTQYF
D gene: TRBD1; J gene: TRBJ2-5; clone size: NA; V gene: TRBV20-1; CDR3 DNA: TGCAGTGCAACCGTAGGGGGCGAGACCCAGTACTTC; CDR3 protein: CSATVGGETQYF
D gene: NA; J gene: TRBJ2-6; clone size: NA; V gene: TRBV6-1; CDR3 DNA: TGTGCCAGCAGTGAAGCGCTTCGGGCAGGGTTGGGCTCTGGGGCCAACGTCCTGACTTTC; CDR3 protein: CASSEALRAGLGSGANVLTF
D gene: NA; J gene: TRBJ1-6; clone size: NA; V gene: TRBV5-8; CDR3 DNA: TGTGCCAGCAGCTTGAGCTCGATTAGCTCCTATAATTCACCCCTCCACTTT; CDR3 protein: CASSLSSISSYNSPLHF
D gene: NA; J gene: TRBJ1-2; clone size: few; V gene: TRBV6-1; CDR3 DNA: TGTGCCAGCAGTGGGCTATTAGAGTACACCTTC; CDR3 protein: CASSGLLEYTF
D gene: TRBD2; J gene: TRBJ2-5; clone size: NA; V gene: TRBV5-1; CDR3 DNA: TGCGCCAGCAGCTTGCCCCCGTGGCCTAGCGGGACACCCCAAGAGACCCAGTACTTC; CDR3 protein: CASSLPPWPSGTPQETQYF
D gene: NA; J gene: TRBJ2-3; clone size: NA; V gene: TRBV4-1; CDR3 DNA: TGCGCCAGCAGCCAAGACCGCAGGGACACAGATACGCAGTATTTT; CDR3 protein: CASSQDRRDTDTQYF
D gene: NA; J gene: TRBJ2-3; clone size: NA; V gene: TRBV7-3; CDR3 DNA: TGTGCCAGCAGCTTACGGGACCCAGCCCTCGGAGATACGCAGTATTTT; CDR3 protein: CASSLRDPALGDTQYF
D gene: TRBD1; J gene: TRBJ2-7; clone size: NA; V gene: TRBV12-3/TRBV12-4; CDR3 DNA: TGTGCCAGCAGCCCCACAGGGGTATACTACGAGCAGTACTTC; CDR3 protein: CASSPTGVYYEQYF
D gene: NA; J gene: TRBJ2-1; clone size: few; V gene: TRBV20-1; CDR3 DNA: TGCAGTGCTTTTACAGGGTACCATGAGCAGTTCTTC; CDR3 protein: CSAFTGYHEQFF
D gene: NA; J gene: TRBJ2-3; clone size: NA; V gene: TRBV10-3; CDR3 DNA: TGTGCCATCAAGGAGGAGTGGGATAACACAGGTACGCAGTATTTT; CDR3 protein: CAIKEEWDNTGTQYF
D gene: NA; J gene: TRBJ1-1; clone size: NA; V gene: TRBV7-3; CDR3 DNA: TGTGCCAGCAGCTCCACAGGTAGGGTCATGGAAGCTTTCTTT; CDR3 protein: CASSSTGRVMEAFF
D gene: TRBD1; J gene: TRBJ1-1; clone size: NA; V gene: TRBV19; CDR3 DNA: TGTGCCAGTAGGCAGGGACAGACGAATTCTGAAGCTTTCTTT; CDR3 protein: CASRQGQTNSEAFF
D gene: NA; J gene: TRBJ2-7; clone size: NA; V gene: TRBV20-1; CDR3 DNA: TGCAGTGCTAGGGCGGGACTTACCTACAATGAGCAGTACTTC; CDR3 protein: CSARAGLTYNEQYF
D gene: TRBD1; J gene: TRBJ1-2; clone size: NA; V gene: TRBV5-5; CDR3 DNA: TGTGCCAGCAGCTTGGACAGGGGCAGTGGCTACACCTTC; CDR3 protein: CASSLDRGSGYTF
D gene: NA; J gene: TRBJ1-1; clone size: NA; V gene: TRBV13; CDR3 DNA: TGTGCCAGCACCAAGATATTCCCTGAAGCTTTCTTT; CDR3 protein: CASTKIFPEAFF
D gene: NA; J gene: TRBJ1-5; clone size: few; V gene: TRBV30; CDR3 DNA: TGTGCCTGGAGTGTAGCAGGGGGCAATCAGCCCCAGCATTTT; CDR3 protein: CAWSVAGGNQPQHF
D gene: NA; J gene: TRBJ2-1; clone size: NA; V gene: TRBV5-1; CDR3 DNA: TGCGCCAGCAGCTCCCTGGGACTGACCAATGAGCAGTTCTTC; CDR3 protein: CASSSLGLTNEQFF
D gene: NA; J gene: TRBJ1-2; clone size: few; V gene: TRBV27; CDR3 DNA: TGTGCCAGCAGTTTAAGGCCCGAAGGTTATGGCTACACCTTC; CDR3 protein: CASSLRPEGYGYTF